This T cell receptor (beta chain) originates from a study of cytomegalovirus exposure and HLA in healthy donors. PCR amplification relied on 60 Vbeta primers (plus 13 Jbeta primers). TCRdb's table, derived via immunoSEQ multiplex PCR, lists solely in-frame clones and lacks some. The sample contains some 110,000 clones, 74% of which appear only once. Study-wide points: Association of a missense DCLRE1C variant with TCR beta V- and J-gene trimming was reported in a later analysis. Common viral pathogens were later found to be apparently linked to several of the most significant clusters. Some V segments could not be told apart, so they were left out, TRBV6-2 and TRBV6-3 among them. Reportedly, TCR beta sequences accurately predicted HLA-A and HLA-B alleles in most subjects.

The CDR3 sequence is 16 residues long. From germline, CDR1 is SGHTA and CDR2 FQGTGA. Trimming stripped 0 bases from V and 4 bases from J, with 15 bases between. This clone was observed a few times. What it binds is not known. The clonotype comes from a man between 25 and 39 years old in good health and CMV-seropositive. The sequencing sample was made of PBMCs. The V call is TRBV7-3, the J call TRBJ2-5; D might be TRBD2 (6 bases). CDR3 residues: CASSLTGSGVPETQYF. The CDR3 coding sequence is TGTGCCAGCAGCTTAACGGGGTCGGGGGTCCCAGAGACCCAGTACTTC. The full variable domain, with the rest looked up from reference TRBV7-3 and TRBJ2-5, is GAGVSQTPSNKVTEKGKYVELRCDPISGHTALYWYRQSLGQGPEFLIYFQGTGAADDSGLPNDRFFAVRPEGSVSTLKIQRTERGDSAVYLCASSLTGSGVPETQYFGPGTRLLVL.